These 28 T cell receptor beta chains were sequenced from one sample in a study of blood T cell repertoires in COVID-19. Sequencing was performed with immunoSEQ multiplex PCR; in TCRdb, only in-frame clones are kept and a portion is missing. In the table there are around 150,000 clones, roughly 80% of which are singletons. The sequenced sample consisted of peripheral blood. All receptors derive from an elderly woman with acute or convalescent COVID-19.

The table lists this clone with a count of one. This chain links TRBV4-1 with TRBJ1-2, with 7 nucleotides matching TRBD1. There are 15 residues in the CDR3. V shed 6 bases, J shed 3 bases, and the junction held 10 bases outside the gene matches. The V gene's germline CDR1 is MGHRA and CDR2 YSYEKL. The CDR3, as DNA: TGCGCCAGCAGGCTCGGGACAGCAGGATACTATGGCTACACCTTC. It yields the protein CASRLGTAGYYGYTF.

The J gene is TRBJ2-4, the V gene TRBV3-1 (or the pseudogene TRBV3-2), with D possibly matching TRBD2 (5 bases). CDR3 length: 15 residues. Germline CDR1 is LGHDT and CDR2 is YNNKEL (reference sequence). Between the trimmed V and J ends, which lost 4 bases and 6 bases, there was a span of 16 bases. CDR3 sequence (DNA): TGTGCCAGCAGCCCCAGCGAGGGCCGGGGAAACATTCAGTACTTC. Amino acid sequence: CASSPSEGRGNIQYF.

The V call is TRBV6-5, the J call TRBJ1-1; the D is unclear. Germline lookup yields CDR1 MNHEY and CDR2 SVGAGI. The CDR3 sequence is 13 residues long. The V end lost 6 bases, the J end lost 0 bases, and 8 bases lay between the germline ends. CDR3 sequence (DNA): TGTGCCAGCAGACCTCGGGTGAACACTGAAGCTTTCTTT. Amino acids: CASRPRVNTEAFF.

V gene TRBV27 combines with J gene TRBJ1-2; 7 nucleotides match TRBD1. CDR1 is MNHEY, CDR2 SMNVEV, per germline (reference sequence). The V gene end was trimmed by 4 bases and the J gene end by 0 bases; junction bases not matched to a gene: 8. CDR3 length: 16 amino acids. The CDR3 nucleotides are TGTGCCAGCAGTTCACGACAGGGAACCGCTAACTATGGCTACACCTTC. Its protein is CASSSRQGTANYGYTF.

This chain uses TRBV27 with TRBJ2-7; maybe TRBD1 (5 bases). The germline V and J ends were trimmed by 8 bases and 3 bases, with 11 bases remaining between them. Per the germline V gene, CDR1 is MNHEY and CDR2 is SMNVEV (reference sequence). This CDR3 spans 12 amino acids. CDR3 sequence reads: CASGSRGYEQYF. CDR3 DNA sequence: TGTGCCAGCGGCTCAAGGGGCTACGAGCAGTACTTC.

The chain has TRBV6-5 and TRBJ1-1, with a possible D match to TRBD1 (5 bases). The CDR3 length is 14 residues. The germline gives CDR1 MNHEY, CDR2 SVGAGI. V lost 6 bases to trimming and J lost 4 bases, with 15 bases between them. CDR3 in DNA: TGTGCCAGCAGCGCGGGGAGGGGTATCACTGAAGCTTTCTTT. Amino acids: CASSAGRGITEAFF.

This clone was counted a few times. This rearrangement joins TRBV18 to TRBJ1-6, with D hard to call. The germline gives CDR1 KGHSH, CDR2 LQKENI. V gave up 2 bases and J gave up 9 bases, with 5 bases separating them. The CDR3 runs to 12 residues. The chain's CDR3 is CASSPSVSPLHF. The DNA for the CDR3 is TGTGCCAGCTCACCATCTGTTTCACCCCTCCACTTT.

The chain carries TRBV27 and TRBJ2-2; 9 nucleotides align to TRBD2. Germline V gene lookup returns CDR1 MNHEY and CDR2 SMNVEV (reference sequence). This CDR3 comprises 16 residues. V lost 5 bases to trimming and J lost 0 bases; unmatched junction nucleotides: 4. CDR3 in DNA: TGTGCCAGCAGTCTTAGCGGGAGAACGAACACCGGGGAGCTGTTTTTT. Its translation is CASSLSGRTNTGELFF.

The sample holds a few counts of this clone. The gene calls are TRBV30 and TRBJ1-4; D call uncertain. V was clipped by 4 bases and J by 4 bases, with 13 bases between them. The CDR3 is made up of 14 amino acids. Germline V CDR1 and CDR2: GTSNPN, SVGIG (reference sequence). CDR3 sequence reads: CAWMVRGFNEKLFF. CDR3 DNA: TGTGCCTGGATGGTTCGGGGTTTTAATGAAAAACTGTTTTTT.

The CDR3 DNA sequence: TGTGCCAGCAGCTTAGGGGCAGGGGGTGCGGAAAAACTGTTTTTT. It encodes CASSLGAGGAEKLFF. The rearrangement links TRBV7-9 to TRBJ1-4, with 7 nucleotides matching TRBD1. The CDR3 consists of 15 residues. Trimming cost V 1 base and J 8 bases; bases outside gene matches: 7. Germline V gene lookup returns CDR1 SEHNR and CDR2 FQNEAQ (reference sequence).

This clone was detected once. The chain employs TRBV16 and TRBJ1-2; possible D gene TRBD1, 6 bases. There are 15 residues in the CDR3. Looked up from germline, CDR1 is KGHSY and CDR2 is FQNENV. V dropped 4 bases and J dropped 2 bases, with 14 bases sitting between them. The CDR3 DNA reads TGTGCCAGCAGCCCGATGGGGGCGTCAAACTATGGCTACACCTTC. Translated: CASSPMGASNYGYTF.

The gene calls are TRBV6-5 and TRBJ1-6; TRBD1 agrees at 10 bases. V shed 7 bases, J shed 6 bases, and the junction held 3 bases outside the gene matches. CDR1 is MNHEY and CDR2 is SVGAGI in the germline V gene. The CDR3 is made up of 14 amino acids. CDR3 in amino acids: CASIRDRGNSPLHF. CDR3 nucleotides: TGTGCCAGCATCCGGGACAGGGGTAATTCACCCCTCCACTTT.

This chain uses TRBV6-6 with TRBJ2-6; 13 bases are a match to TRBD2. Germline V gives CDR1 MNHNY, CDR2 SVGAGI (reference sequence). The junction had 15 bases not matched to a gene; V was cut back by 6 bases and J by 1 base. There are 21 residues in the CDR3. The DNA of the CDR3 is TGTGCCAGCAGCAGACTAGCGGGAGGACAAGTGACTACTTCTGGGGCCAACGTCCTGACTTTC. It is translated as CASSRLAGGQVTTSGANVLTF.

The V and J genes are TRBV3-1 (or the pseudogene TRBV3-2) and TRBJ1-2, with 12 bases matching TRBD1. The J segment lost 8 bases and the V segment lost 3 bases, leaving 7 bases of the junction unmatched. CDR1 LGHDT and CDR2 YNNKEL come from the germline V gene (reference sequence). This CDR3 comprises 15 residues. For the CDR3, the DNA is TGTGCCAGCAGCCATTCCGGGACAGGGGGCTGGGGCTACACCTTC. Residues: CASSHSGTGGWGYTF.

The rearrangement links TRBV5-1 to TRBJ2-1, with a weak D call TRBD2 (6 bases). From germline, CDR1 is SGHRS and CDR2 YFSETQ. This CDR3 contains 14 residues. V was cut by 1 base and J by 7 bases, with 12 bases left in between. CDR3 DNA: TGCGCCAGCAGCTTGTCCGGGAGTGCGAATGAGCAGTTCTTC. As protein: CASSLSGSANEQFF.

V and J are TRBV2 and TRBJ1-3; D unresolved. The CDR3 sequence is 14 residues long. V lost 3 bases and J 3 bases, leaving 9 bases between the germline ends. CDR1 is SNHLY and CDR2 is FYNNEI in the germline V gene. CDR3 in DNA: TGTGCCAGCAGTGACCCCGGAGTTGGAAACACCATATATTTT. This codes for CASSDPGVGNTIYF.

This clone was counted a few times. The V and J genes are TRBV15 and TRBJ2-3; 7 bases are shared with TRBD1. Germline assignment: CDR1 LNHNV and CDR2 YYDKDF (reference sequence). The CDR3 has 16 amino acids. The ends lost 4 bases at V and 6 bases at J; junction bases unmatched: 13. This chain's CDR3 is CATSMKVGTAKDTQYF. In DNA form, the CDR3 reads TGTGCCACCAGCATGAAGGTAGGGACAGCAAAGGATACGCAGTATTTT.

V usage is TRBV14 and J usage is TRBJ2-1, with TRBD2 identical over 11 bases. Germline CDR1 reads SGHDN; CDR2 reads FVKESK. CDR3 length equals 14 residues. With 4 bases clipped from V and 5 bases from J, the junction kept 1 base outside the gene matches. The CDR3 DNA is TGTGCCAGCAGCCTACTAGCGGGAGACAATGAGCAGTTCTTC. Translation: CASSLLAGDNEQFF.

This chain's CDR3 is CASSPGQGNTDTQYF. DNA of the CDR3: TGTGCCAGCTCACCGGGACAGGGAAACACAGATACGCAGTATTTT. The rearrangement uses TRBV18 and TRBJ2-3; 9 positions match TRBD1. Per the germline V gene, CDR1 is KGHSH and CDR2 is LQKENI. Trimming took 3 bases from V and 2 from J; bases not matched to a gene: 3. The CDR3 is 15 residues long.

This clone showed up just a few times. The chain carries TRBV5-6 and TRBJ1-6, with D unresolved. CDR3 length: 14 residues. Trimming took 0 bases from V and 10 from J, leaving 11 bases between them. CDR1 and CDR2 from the germline V gene are SGHDT and YYEEEE. For the CDR3, the DNA is TGTGCCAGCAGCTTGGCCGGCAGGCAATCACCCCTCCACTTT. Protein: CASSLAGRQSPLHF.

The chain combines TRBV4-1 with TRBJ2-7, with 8 bases aligning to TRBD2. This CDR3 is 17 amino acids long. CDR1 MGHRA and CDR2 YSYEKL come from the germline V gene. Trimming took 4 bases from V and 0 from J; bases not matched to a gene: 11. The CDR3 DNA sequence: TGCGCCAGCAGCCCCCTGTATATAGCGGGGAGCTCCTACGAGCAGTACTTC. This sequence encodes CASSPLYIAGSSYEQYF.

The chain uses TRBV12-5 and TRBJ2-3; D gene unclear. The CDR3 runs 11 residues. Per germline, CDR1 LGHNT and CDR2 FRNRAP. Between the trimmed V and J ends, which lost 6 bases and 5 bases, there was a span of 6 bases. The chain's CDR3 is CASGTIDTQYF. In nucleotides, the CDR3 is TGTGCTAGTGGAACTATAGATACGCAGTATTTT.

This chain uses TRBV20-1 with TRBJ1-1; TRBD1 matches at 7 bases. The CDR3 consists of 11 residues. V was pared by 4 bases and J by 8 bases, with 4 bases of the junction left unmatched. Germline V gives CDR1 DFQATT, CDR2 SNEGSKA (reference sequence). In nucleotides, the CDR3 is TGCAGTGCTACTGGACAGGCCGAAGCTTTCTTT. It encodes CSATGQAEAFF.

At least ten counts were recorded for this clone. This chain uses TRBV7-2 with TRBJ2-1, with D uncertain. Germline V CDR1 and CDR2: SGHTA, FQGNSA. The CDR3 length is 13 residues. Trimming stripped 0 bases from V and 5 bases from J, with 5 bases between. The CDR3 is CASSLARNNEQFF. The CDR3 DNA sequence: TGTGCCAGCAGCTTAGCGAGGAACAATGAGCAGTTCTTC.

V usage is TRBV30 and J usage is TRBJ1-2, with TRBD1 matching over 10 bases. This CDR3 region has 16 residues. V shed 0 bases, J shed 4 bases, and the junction held 8 bases outside the gene matches. Looked up from germline, CDR1 is GTSNPN and CDR2 is SVGIG (reference sequence). The CDR3 region is CAWSVKTGGLSYGYTF. DNA for the CDR3: TGTGCCTGGAGTGTAAAGACAGGGGGCTTGAGCTATGGCTACACCTTC.

The gene calls are TRBV5-1 and TRBJ2-3; no definite D call. Germline lookup yields CDR1 SGHRS and CDR2 YFSETQ. The CDR3 extends over 15 amino acids. The germline V and J ends were trimmed by 0 bases and 1 base, with 9 bases remaining between them. In DNA, the CDR3 is TGCGCCAGCAGCTTGGAGCAGGTCCGCACAGATACGCAGTATTTT. This translates into CASSLEQVRTDTQYF.

The chain links TRBV29-1 to TRBJ1-2; weak D call: TRBD1 (5 bases). The CDR3 covers 12 residues. Germline CDR1 reads SQVTM; CDR2 reads ANQGSEA. Trimming cost V 8 bases and J 2 bases, with 12 bases left between them. For the CDR3, the DNA is TGCAGCACGTGGACAAGGAACTATGGCTACACCTTC. The encoded protein is CSTWTRNYGYTF.

The gene calls are TRBV6-5 and TRBJ1-6, with D perhaps matching TRBD1 (6 bases). With 0 bases removed from V and 7 bases from J, the gap between germline ends came to 7 bases. The V gene's germline CDR1 is MNHEY and CDR2 SVGAGI. The CDR3 has 14 amino acids. The CDR3 protein is CASSYSGGNSPLHF. In DNA form, the CDR3 reads TGTGCCAGCAGTTACTCAGGGGGAAATTCACCCCTCCACTTT.